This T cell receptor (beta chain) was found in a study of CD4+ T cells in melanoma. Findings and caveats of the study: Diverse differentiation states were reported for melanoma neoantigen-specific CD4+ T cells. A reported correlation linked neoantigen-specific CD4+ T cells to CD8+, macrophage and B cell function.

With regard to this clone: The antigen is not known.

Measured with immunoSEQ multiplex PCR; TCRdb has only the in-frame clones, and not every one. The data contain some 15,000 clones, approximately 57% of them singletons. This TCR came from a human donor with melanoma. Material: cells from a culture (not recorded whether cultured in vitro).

CDR3 sequence reads: CASSRFFGGQPQHF. CDR3 in DNA: TGTGCCAGCAGCCGATTCTTCGGTGGACAGCCCCAGCATTTT. V and J are TRBV6-5 and TRBJ1-5, with D unclear. Deletions cut 6 bases from V and 7 bases from J, with 16 bases between. CDR3 length: 14 amino acids. Germline values: CDR1 MNHEY, CDR2 SVGAGI.